Presented here are 8 T cell receptor beta chains from one specimen sequenced in a study of post-analysis software for immune sequencing data. TCR beta libraries were prepared from cDNA with unique molecular identifiers. TCRdb processed the PCR reads anew with MiXCR; each CDR3 protein has one entry. The sample holds about 160,000 distinct CDR3 sequences, 35% to 40% seen once. This specimen consisted of blood, obtained after autologous hematopoietic stem cell transplantation. The source of these receptors is a girl between 10 and 17 years old with multiple sclerosis.

The CDR3 region is CSAIGGIRGMEPQHF. The CDR3 coding sequence is TGCAGTGCTATAGGCGGGATCCGAGGAATGGAGCCCCAGCATTTT. The V and J genes are TRBV20-1 and TRBJ1-5; D remains unclear. V lost 4 bases, J lost 8 bases, and 21 bases lay in between. CDR1 and CDR2 from the germline V gene are DFQATT and SNEGSKA (reference sequence). The CDR3 totals 15 residues.

This clonotype has ten or more counts. The chain couples TRBV7-8 to TRBJ1-1; TRBD1 might be the D (5 bases). Trimming took off 5 bases at V and 4 bases at J, with 17 bases between the two ends. This CDR3 contains 15 residues. Germline CDR1 is SGHVS and CDR2 is FQNEAQ. CDR3 region: CASSPLDLRVTEAFF. CDR3 bases: TGTGCCAGCAGCCCACTCGACCTCAGGGTCACTGAAGCTTTCTTT.

This clonotype was recorded many times. The V gene is TRBV5-1, the J gene TRBJ1-2; D call uncertain. This CDR3 spans 13 amino acids. Trimming stripped 2 bases from V and 3 bases from J, with 8 bases between. Germline CDR1 is SGHRS and CDR2 is YFSETQ. The CDR3 DNA sequence: TGCGCCAGCAGCTTTGACCGAGACTATGGCTACACCTTC. This sequence encodes CASSFDRDYGYTF.

This clonotype was found a few times. The chain carries TRBV5-5 and TRBJ2-1; D possibly matches TRBD1 or TRBD2 (5 bases each). The CDR3 contains 14 residues. Germline V gives CDR1 SGHKS, CDR2 YYEKEE (reference sequence). Deletions cut 2 bases from V and 6 bases from J, with 12 bases between. The CDR3 loop reads CASSFSGGANEQFF. CDR3 coding DNA: TGTGCCAGCAGCTTCAGTGGGGGTGCCAATGAGCAGTTCTTC.

The rearrangement joins TRBV7-6 to TRBJ2-5; 13 nucleotides match TRBD2. The CDR3 contains 17 residues. V lost 6 bases to trimming and J lost 1 base; unmatched junction nucleotides: 8. The V gene's germline CDR1 is SGHVS and CDR2 FNYEAQ. The CDR3 nucleotides read TGTGCCAGCAGGCGACTAGCGGGAGGTGAGGGCCAAGAGACCCAGTACTTC. Its protein product is CASRRLAGGEGQETQYF. Based on the CDR3 plus reference TRBV7-6 and TRBJ2-5, the full variable domain is GAGVSQSPRYKVTKRGQDVALRCDPISGHVSLYWYRQALGQGPEFLTYFNYEAQQDKSGLPNDRFSAERPEGSISTLTIQRTEQRDSAMYRCASRRLAGGEGQETQYFGPGTRLLVL.

This clonotype occurred a few times. The chain joins TRBV6-1 to TRBJ2-3; TRBD2 matches at 11 bases. The CDR3 covers 18 residues. J was trimmed by 0 bases and V by 4 bases; bases with no gene match: 9. In germline, CDR1 is MNHNS, CDR2 SASEGT. DNA of the CDR3: TGTGCCAGCAGTGGGGGGGGACTAGCGGAACTTAGCACAGATACGCAGTATTTT. This translates into CASSGGGLAELSTDTQYF.

The DNA for the CDR3 is TGCAGTGCTAGAAAGGGGACTCCCAAAGCAGTGCAGTTCTTC. It encodes CSARKGTPKAVQFF. The chain recombines TRBV20-1 with TRBJ2-1; the D gene is possibly TRBD2 (6 bases). This CDR3 is 14 amino acids long. Germline CDR1 reads DFQATT; CDR2 reads SNEGSKA (reference sequence). Trimming took off 2 bases at V and 12 bases at J, with 20 bases between the two ends.

This clonotype came up many times. The junction and the germline gene differ at one end; a read error may be behind it. The chain recombines TRBV6-6 with TRBJ1-2; D not certain. The CDR3 extends over 13 amino acids. Germline values: CDR1 MNHNY, CDR2 SVGAGI (reference sequence). CDR3 sequence (DNA): TGTGCCAGCAGCTACTCAGATGGTCGTGGCTACACCTTC. Translating it yields CASSYSDGRGYTF.